The rows below give T cell receptor beta chains drawn from one sample of a study of shared clonotypes between healthy human individuals. Data came from immunoSEQ multiplex PCR; TCRdb stores just in-frame clones and leaves some out. The data show over 1.4 million clones, approximately 96% seen once. Material for sequencing was naive CD4+ T cells sorted from blood. All receptors derive from a man between 25 and 39 years old in good health. Each CDR3 is given with its conserved first and last residue. The order of the fields is CDR3 length, J gene, V gene, CDR3 protein.

cdr3_length: 14
j_call: TRBJ1-2
v_call: TRBV7-8
cdr3_aa: CASSLARTGYGYTF

cdr3_length: 15
j_call: TRBJ2-3
v_call: TRBV9
cdr3_aa: CASSVMSHDTDTQYF

cdr3_length: 15
j_call: TRBJ2-7
v_call: TRBV25-1
cdr3_aa: CASSDPQRLTYEQYF

cdr3_length: 17
j_call: TRBJ2-1
v_call: TRBV4-1
cdr3_aa: CASSLDRTSGIYNEQFF

cdr3_length: 13
j_call: TRBJ2-3
v_call: TRBV19
cdr3_aa: CASSTSGASTQYF

cdr3_length: 18
j_call: TRBJ2-1
v_call: TRBV5-1
cdr3_aa: CASSLGFTSGSLYNEQFF

cdr3_length: 14
j_call: TRBJ2-7
v_call: TRBV11-2
cdr3_aa: CASSLELASYEQYF

cdr3_length: 13
j_call: TRBJ1-1
v_call: TRBV5-8
cdr3_aa: CASSLALYTEAFF

cdr3_length: 12
j_call: TRBJ1-4
v_call: TRBV19
cdr3_aa: CASSIGGEKLFF

cdr3_length: 14
j_call: TRBJ1-4
v_call: TRBV6-6
cdr3_aa: CASRPTGPNEKLFF

cdr3_length: 14
j_call: TRBJ2-7
v_call: TRBV5-4
cdr3_aa: CASSRAGTRYEQYF

cdr3_length: 14
j_call: TRBJ2-7
v_call: TRBV7-2
cdr3_aa: CASSSMTTSGEQYF

cdr3_length: 13
j_call: TRBJ1-1
v_call: TRBV6-6
cdr3_aa: CASSYSSTTEAFF

cdr3_length: 15
j_call: TRBJ1-3
v_call: TRBV28
cdr3_aa: CASSDTGFSGNTIYF

cdr3_length: 20
j_call: TRBJ2-6
v_call: TRBV15
cdr3_aa: CATSRGGRRQGQSGANVLTF

cdr3_length: 12
j_call: TRBJ2-3
v_call: TRBV5-8
cdr3_aa: CASSLMGGTQYF

cdr3_length: 20
j_call: TRBJ2-4
v_call: TRBV5-1
cdr3_aa: CASSARSPGLGLRAKNIQYF

cdr3_length: 13
j_call: TRBJ2-7
v_call: TRBV7-2
cdr3_aa: CASSLGRVYEQYF

cdr3_length: 10
j_call: TRBJ1-1
v_call: TRBV20-1
cdr3_aa: CSASHTEAFF

cdr3_length: 15
j_call: TRBJ1-2
v_call: TRBV5-1
cdr3_aa: CASSSSGAFSGGYTF

cdr3_length: 12
j_call: TRBJ2-7
v_call: TRBV2
cdr3_aa: CASSEEGYEQYF

cdr3_length: 16
j_call: TRBJ2-3
v_call: TRBV7-2
cdr3_aa: CASSLPRITPTDTQYF

cdr3_length: 13
j_call: TRBJ2-5
v_call: TRBV7-3
cdr3_aa: CASSFGTGETQYF

cdr3_length: 15
j_call: TRBJ2-1
v_call: TRBV5-5
cdr3_aa: CASAIAGGSYNEQFF

cdr3_length: 15
j_call: TRBJ2-7
v_call: TRBV4-1
cdr3_aa: CASSQVPGQGFEQYF

cdr3_length: 14
j_call: TRBJ2-7
v_call: TRBV27
cdr3_aa: CASSKPGQTYEQYF

cdr3_length: 15
j_call: TRBJ2-2
v_call: TRBV6-1
cdr3_aa: CASSEAPGSAGELFF

cdr3_length: 13
j_call: TRBJ1-2
v_call: TRBV28
cdr3_aa: CASSGAGLGGYTF

cdr3_length: 15
j_call: TRBJ2-7
v_call: TRBV18
cdr3_aa: CASSPVTGGAYEQYF

cdr3_length: 13
j_call: TRBJ2-2
v_call: TRBV5-1
cdr3_aa: CASSSGPTGELFF

cdr3_length: 14
j_call: TRBJ2-3
v_call: TRBV27
cdr3_aa: CASSSTNRVDTQYF

cdr3_length: 15
j_call: TRBJ1-3
v_call: TRBV19
cdr3_aa: CASSQGILSGNTIYF

cdr3_length: 11
j_call: TRBJ2-3
v_call: TRBV20-1
cdr3_aa: CSASEGHTQYF

cdr3_length: 14
j_call: TRBJ1-3
v_call: TRBV9
cdr3_aa: CASSPGYPGNTIYF

cdr3_length: 16
j_call: TRBJ2-5
v_call: TRBV11-3
cdr3_aa: CASTPRGGAPIETQYF

cdr3_length: 16
j_call: TRBJ1-2
v_call: TRBV5-4
cdr3_aa: CASSLERPGGNYGYTF

cdr3_length: 18
j_call: TRBJ2-3
v_call: TRBV29-1
cdr3_aa: CSAPPQAGTSGSRDTQYF

cdr3_length: 14
j_call: TRBJ2-2
v_call: TRBV30
cdr3_aa: CAWRDIPNTGELFF

cdr3_length: 13
j_call: TRBJ2-7
v_call: TRBV30
cdr3_aa: CAWSAGRAREQYF

cdr3_length: 16
j_call: TRBJ1-3
v_call: TRBV7-2
cdr3_aa: CASSLSAGSSGNTIYF